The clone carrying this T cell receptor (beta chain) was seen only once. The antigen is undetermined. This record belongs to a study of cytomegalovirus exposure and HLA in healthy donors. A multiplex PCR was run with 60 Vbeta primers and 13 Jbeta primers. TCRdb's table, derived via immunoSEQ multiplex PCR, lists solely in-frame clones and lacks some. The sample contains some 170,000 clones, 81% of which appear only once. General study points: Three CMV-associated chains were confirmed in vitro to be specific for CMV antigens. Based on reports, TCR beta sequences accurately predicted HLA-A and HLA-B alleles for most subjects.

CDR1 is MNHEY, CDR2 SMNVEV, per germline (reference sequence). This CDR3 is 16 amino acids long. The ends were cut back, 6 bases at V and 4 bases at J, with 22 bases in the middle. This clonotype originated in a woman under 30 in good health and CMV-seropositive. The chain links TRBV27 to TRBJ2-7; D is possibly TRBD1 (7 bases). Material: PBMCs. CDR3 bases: TGTGCCAGCAGATGGACAGGTCCAGGGAGGCCTTACGAGCAGTACTTC. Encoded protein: CASRWTGPGRPYEQYF.